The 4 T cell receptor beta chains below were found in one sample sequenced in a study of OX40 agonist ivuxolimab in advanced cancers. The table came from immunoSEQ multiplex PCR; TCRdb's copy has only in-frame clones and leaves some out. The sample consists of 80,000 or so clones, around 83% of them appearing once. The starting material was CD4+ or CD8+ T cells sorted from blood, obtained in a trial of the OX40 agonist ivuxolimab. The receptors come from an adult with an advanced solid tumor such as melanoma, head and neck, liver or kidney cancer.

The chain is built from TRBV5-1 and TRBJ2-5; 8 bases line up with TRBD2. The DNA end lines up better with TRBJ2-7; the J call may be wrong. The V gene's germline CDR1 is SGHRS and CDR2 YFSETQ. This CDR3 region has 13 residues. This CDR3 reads CASSNGGAYEQYF. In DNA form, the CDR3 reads TGCGCCAGCAGTAACGGGGGGGCCTACGAGCAGTACTTC.

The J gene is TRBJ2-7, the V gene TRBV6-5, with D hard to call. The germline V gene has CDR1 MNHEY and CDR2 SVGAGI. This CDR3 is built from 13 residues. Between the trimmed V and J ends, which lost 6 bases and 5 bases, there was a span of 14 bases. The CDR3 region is CASRVGGPHEQYF. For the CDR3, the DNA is TGTGCCAGCAGGGTCGGTGGGCCACACGAGCAGTACTTC.

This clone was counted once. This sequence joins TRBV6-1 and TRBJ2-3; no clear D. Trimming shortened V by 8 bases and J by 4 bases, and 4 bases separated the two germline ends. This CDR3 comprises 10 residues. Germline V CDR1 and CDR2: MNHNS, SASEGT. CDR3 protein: CASFADTQYF. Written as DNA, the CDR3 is TGTGCCAGCTTCGCAGATACGCAGTATTTT.

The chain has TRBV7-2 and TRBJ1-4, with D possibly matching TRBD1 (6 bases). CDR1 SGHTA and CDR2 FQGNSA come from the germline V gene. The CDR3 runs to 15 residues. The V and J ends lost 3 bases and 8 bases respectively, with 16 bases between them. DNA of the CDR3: TGTGCCAGCAGCTTTCAGGCAGGGGCCCGAGAAAAACTGTTTTTT. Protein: CASSFQAGAREKLFF.